This T cell receptor (beta chain) was found in a study of metastatic and nonmetastatic thyroid tumors. This clone was seen at least ten times. TCRdb reprocessed the PCR reads using MiXCR. The data show fewer than 100,000 clones, under 15% seen once. Among the patients, none had received any treatment before thyroid surgery. Trimming took off 5 bases at V and 6 bases at J, with 18 bases between the two ends. CDR3 length: 15 amino acids. From germline, CDR1 is SEHNR and CDR2 FQNEAQ (reference sequence). Sequencing used blood. The receptor was isolated from a female donor with papillary thyroid cancer or a benign thyroid nodule (not recorded which). Some clones in this sample may be carry-over from other donors' samples. The genes are TRBV7-9 and TRBJ2-3; D not resolved. In nucleotides, the CDR3 is TGTGCCAGCAGCCCACCGGGCTCTCTGGGGGATACGCAGTATTTT. It translates to CASSPPGSLGDTQYF.